The 8 T cell receptor beta chains below were found in one sample sequenced in a study of OX40 agonist ivuxolimab in advanced cancers. Assay used: immunoSEQ multiplex PCR; TCRdb lists only in-frame clones, some missing. The sample holds around 60,000 clones, roughly 80% seen once. Sequencing was performed on CD4+ or CD8+ T cells sorted from blood, taken in a trial of the OX40 agonist ivuxolimab. Receptors originate from an adult with an advanced solid tumor such as melanoma, head and neck, liver or kidney cancer.

This clone was observed a handful of times. This rearrangement joins TRBV30 to TRBJ1-5; D perhaps matches TRBD1 (6 bases). V was clipped by 1 base and J by 1 base, with 17 bases between them. The CDR3 consists of 17 residues. Germline V gives CDR1 GTSNPN, CDR2 SVGIG (reference sequence). CDR3 protein: CAWSGDTTRGSNQPQHF. The CDR3 DNA is TGTGCCTGGAGTGGGGACACAACTCGTGGGAGCAATCAGCCCCAGCATTTT.

The chain carries TRBV19 and TRBJ1-3; 7 bases map to TRBD1. The CDR3 loop spans 16 amino acids. The junction had 5 bases not matched to a gene; V was cut back by 3 bases and J by 0 bases. Germline CDR1 LNHDA, CDR2 SQIVND (reference sequence). CDR3 nucleotide sequence: TGTGCCAGTAGTATGGACAGGCCTAGCTCTGGAAACACCATATATTTT. This codes for CASSMDRPSSGNTIYF. The whole variable domain, remainder taken from reference TRBV19 and TRBJ1-3, is DGGITQSPKYLFRKEGQNVTLSCEQNLNHDAMYWYRQDPGQGLRLIYYSQIVNDFQKGDIAEGYSVSREKKESFPLTVTSAQKNPTAFYLCASSMDRPSSGNTIYFGEGSWLTVV.

The chain has TRBV7-2 and TRBJ1-1, with TRBD1 matching 8 bases. The trim removed 3 bases at V and 3 bases at J, leaving 6 bases unmatched. Germline lookup yields CDR1 SGHTA and CDR2 FQGNSA. This CDR3 contains 15 residues. Here the CDR3 reads CASSFAGGADTEAFF. The DNA of the CDR3 is TGTGCCAGCAGCTTTGCAGGGGGCGCGGACACTGAAGCTTTCTTT. The complete variable domain, with remaining parts taken from reference TRBV7-2 and TRBJ1-1, reads GAGVSQSPSNKVTEKGKDVELRCDPISGHTALYWYRQSLGQGLEFLIYFQGNSAPDKSGLPSDRFSAERTGGSVSTLTIQRTQQEDSAVYLCASSFAGGADTEAFFGQGTRLTVV.

At least ten counts were recorded for this clone. This sequence joins TRBV6-1 and TRBJ1-5; perhaps TRBD1 as D (6 bases). Germline CDR1 MNHNS, CDR2 SASEGT. Trimming stripped 2 bases from V and 7 bases from J, with 21 bases between. This CDR3 is built from 17 residues. The CDR3 loop reads CASSERRQGISGQPQHF. The DNA of the CDR3 is TGTGCCAGCAGTGAACGCAGGCAGGGGATCAGCGGACAGCCCCAGCATTTT.

The rearrangement uses TRBV19 and TRBJ1-1, with D tentatively TRBD1 (5 bases). CDR1 and CDR2 (germline): LNHDA, SQIVND (reference sequence). This CDR3 contains 15 residues. Trimming stripped 3 bases from V and 1 base from J, with 12 bases between. The CDR3 loop is CASSISGIGNTEAFF. Here the CDR3 DNA reads TGTGCCAGTAGTATCTCAGGGATTGGGAACACTGAAGCTTTCTTT.

The rearrangement uses TRBV19 and TRBJ2-5, with 7 bases that match TRBD2. The ends lost 5 bases at V and 0 bases at J; junction bases unmatched: 6. Germline CDR1 and CDR2: LNHDA and SQIVND (reference sequence). The CDR3 is 15 residues long. CDR3 sequence: CASSLAGPNQETQYF. As DNA, the CDR3 is TGTGCCAGTAGTTTAGCGGGTCCAAACCAAGAGACCCAGTACTTC.

This clone came up a few times. This rearrangement joins TRBV30 to TRBJ1-5, with a possible D match to TRBD1 (6 bases). The CDR3 spans 13 residues. Germline V gives CDR1 GTSNPN, CDR2 SVGIG (reference sequence). Between the trimmed V and J ends, which lost 2 bases and 6 bases, there was a span of 11 bases. The CDR3 coding sequence is TGTGCCTGGAGTCCAGGGGATTTTCAGCCCCAGCATTTT. Translating gives CAWSPGDFQPQHF.

The J gene is TRBJ1-4, the V gene TRBV5-1; no clear D. This CDR3 has 16 residues. Trimming took 4 bases from V and 7 from J, leaving 20 bases between them. Germline V lookup: CDR1 SGHRS, CDR2 YFSETQ. Here the CDR3 DNA reads TGCGCCAGCAGCCCAGGACCCGCCTCGGGTACTGAAAAACTGTTTTTT. Encoded protein: CASSPGPASGTEKLFF.